This T cell receptor (beta chain) appears in the sequencing data of a study of beta chain features in type 1 diabetes. V was pared by 5 bases and J by 5 bases, with 15 bases between. Per germline, CDR1 MNHNY and CDR2 SVGAGI (reference sequence). The CDR3 contains 14 residues. The entirety of the isolated RNA underwent reverse transcription, so expressed TCRB transcripts were sequenced. Here immunoSEQ multiplex PCR was the method, and the copy in TCRdb shows in-frame clones only, minus some. The table shows about 360,000 clones, with over 9.5% occurring only once. This clonotype was obtained from a man in his late teens or twenties in good health. Sequenced: naive CD4+ T cells from blood. This chain connects TRBV6-6 to TRBJ1-1; possible D gene TRBD1, 5 bases. CDR3 sequence: CASSASREGTEAFF. Written as DNA, the CDR3 is TGTGCCAGCAGTGCGTCCAGGGAGGGTACTGAAGCTTTCTTT.